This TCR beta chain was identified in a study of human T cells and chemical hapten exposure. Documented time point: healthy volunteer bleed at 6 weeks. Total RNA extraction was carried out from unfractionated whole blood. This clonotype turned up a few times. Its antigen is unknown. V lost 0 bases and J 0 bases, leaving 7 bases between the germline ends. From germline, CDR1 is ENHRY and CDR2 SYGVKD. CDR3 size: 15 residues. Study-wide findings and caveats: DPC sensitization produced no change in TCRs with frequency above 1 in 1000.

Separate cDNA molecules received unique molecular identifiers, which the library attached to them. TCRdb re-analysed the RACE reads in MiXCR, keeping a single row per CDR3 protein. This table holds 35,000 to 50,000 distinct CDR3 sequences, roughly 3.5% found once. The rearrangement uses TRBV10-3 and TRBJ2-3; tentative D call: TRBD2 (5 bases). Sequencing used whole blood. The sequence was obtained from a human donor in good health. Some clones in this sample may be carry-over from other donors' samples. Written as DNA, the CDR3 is TGTGCCATCAGTGAGTCATGGACTAGCACAGATACGCAGTATTTT. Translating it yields CAISESWTSTDTQYF.